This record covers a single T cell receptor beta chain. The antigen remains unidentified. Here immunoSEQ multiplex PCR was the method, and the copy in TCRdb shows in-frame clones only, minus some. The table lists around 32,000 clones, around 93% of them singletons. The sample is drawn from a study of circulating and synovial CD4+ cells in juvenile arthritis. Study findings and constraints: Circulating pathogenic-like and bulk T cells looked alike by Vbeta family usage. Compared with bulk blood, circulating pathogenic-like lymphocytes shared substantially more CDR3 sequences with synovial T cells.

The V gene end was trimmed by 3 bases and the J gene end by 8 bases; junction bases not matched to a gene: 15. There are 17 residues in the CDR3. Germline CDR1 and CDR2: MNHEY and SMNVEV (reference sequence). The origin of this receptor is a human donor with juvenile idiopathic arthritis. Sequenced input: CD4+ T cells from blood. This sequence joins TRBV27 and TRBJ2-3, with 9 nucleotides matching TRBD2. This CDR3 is CASSLTGLAGGPTTQYF. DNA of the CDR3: TGTGCCAGCAGTTTGACGGGTCTGGCGGGAGGGCCGACTACGCAGTATTTT.